The clone carrying this T cell receptor (beta chain) was recorded at least ten times. Its antigen remains unidentified. Trimming took 2 bases from V and 4 from J, leaving 9 bases between them. The CDR3 totals 13 residues. Germline assignment: CDR1 SGHNT and CDR2 YYREEE (reference sequence). This sample is drawn from a study of T cells after yellow fever vaccination. Overall study: SMART-Seq v4 Ultra Low Input handled preparation of low-cell-number fractions. Study-level results: In post-booster samples, most primary-vaccination clones reappeared (approximately 95% CD4, about 91% CD8).

TCRdb reprocessed the 5' RACE reads with MiXCR, giving one entry per CDR3 protein. The sample consists of 500,000 to 650,000 distinct CDR3 sequences, 9% to 15% of them appearing once. J is TRBJ2-5 and V is TRBV5-4, with a tentative D call TRBD2 (5 bases). The TCR originated in a man aged 25 to 45 who received the YFV17D yellow fever vaccine. The material sequenced was PBMCs, taken on the day of the yellow fever booster vaccination. The CDR3 sequence is CASSFREGETQYF. In DNA, the CDR3 is TGTGCCAGCAGCTTCCGTGAGGGAGAGACCCAGTACTTC.